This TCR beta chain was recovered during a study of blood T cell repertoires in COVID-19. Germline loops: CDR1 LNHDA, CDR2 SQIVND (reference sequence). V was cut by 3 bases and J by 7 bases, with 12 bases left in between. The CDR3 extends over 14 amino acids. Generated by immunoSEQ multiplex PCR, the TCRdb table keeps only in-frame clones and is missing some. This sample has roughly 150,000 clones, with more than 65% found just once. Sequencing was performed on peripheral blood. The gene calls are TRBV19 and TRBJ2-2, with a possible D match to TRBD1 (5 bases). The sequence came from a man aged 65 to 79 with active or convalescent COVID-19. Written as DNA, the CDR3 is TGTGCCAGTAGTATGTTAGGGGTCGTCGGGGAGCTGTTTTTT. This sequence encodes CASSMLGVVGELFF.